This TCR beta chain was profiled in a study of blood T cell repertoires in COVID-19. About the study: T cells, B-cell-depleted T cells, or PBMCs provided the cDNA or gDNA that served as material.

Measured with immunoSEQ multiplex PCR; TCRdb has only the in-frame clones, and not every one. The sample lists approximately 150,000 clones; roughly nine tenths were seen once. The clonotype was recovered from a woman between 65 and 79 years old with acute or convalescent COVID-19. The sequencing sample was made of peripheral blood.

CDR3 in DNA: TGCAGCGTTTCACGGGGGAGGAATGAGCAGTTCTTC. Translated: CSVSRGRNEQFF. This chain uses TRBV29-1 with TRBJ2-1, with a tentative D call TRBD2 (6 bases). The germline gives CDR1 SQVTM, CDR2 ANQGSEA. Trimming cost V 5 bases and J 7 bases, with 12 bases left between them. CDR3 size: 12 residues.